The rows below give T cell receptor beta chains drawn from one sample of a study of identical twins. TCRdb ran MiXCR on the 5' RACE reads and lists one entry per CDR3 protein. The sample records 1.5 million to 2 million distinct CDR3 sequences, more than 30% being singletons. Sequenced input: cord blood. These receptors were obtained from a newborn girl in good health. Each CDR3 is given with its conserved first and last residue. Each record gives: D gene, clone size, J gene, V gene, CDR3 protein, CDR3 DNA. The D gene is left open where the match is weak. The size entry is marked missing in some rows and otherwise reads once, few, many or a size class.

d_call: TRBD1
clone_size: few
j_call: TRBJ2-1
v_call: TRBV5-1
cdr3_aa: CASSLEGQTPRDEQFF
cdr3_nt: TGCGCCAGCAGCTTGGAGGGACAGACCCCCAGGGATGAGCAGTTCTTC

d_call: TRBD2
clone_size: NA
j_call: TRBJ2-1
v_call: TRBV7-2
cdr3_aa: CASSGPGTRNNEQFF
cdr3_nt: TGTGCCAGCAGCGGTCCCGGGACTAGGAACAATGAGCAGTTCTTC

d_call: NA
clone_size: NA
j_call: TRBJ1-5
v_call: TRBV7-9
cdr3_aa: CASSLSRPGSNQPQHF
cdr3_nt: TGTGCCAGCAGCTTATCCCGGCCCGGTAGCAATCAGCCCCAGCATTTT

d_call: NA
clone_size: few
j_call: TRBJ2-3
v_call: TRBV5-1
cdr3_aa: CASSLVGIDTQYF
cdr3_nt: TGCGCCAGCAGCTTGGTGGGCATAGATACGCAGTATTTT

d_call: NA
clone_size: few
j_call: TRBJ1-5
v_call: TRBV20-1
cdr3_aa: CSARKGHNQPQHF
cdr3_nt: TGCAGTGCTAGGAAAGGGCACAATCAGCCCCAGCATTTT

d_call: NA
clone_size: NA
j_call: TRBJ1-2
v_call: TRBV18
cdr3_aa: CASSPSGGPGYTF
cdr3_nt: TGTGCCAGCTCACCATCGGGTGGTCCTGGCTACACCTTC

d_call: TRBD1
clone_size: few
j_call: TRBJ1-1
v_call: TRBV9
cdr3_aa: CASSPPWGTENTEAFF
cdr3_nt: TGTGCCAGCAGCCCTCCCTGGGGGACAGAGAACACTGAAGCTTTCTTT

d_call: TRBD1
clone_size: NA
j_call: TRBJ2-4
v_call: TRBV19
cdr3_aa: CASSPGQVDIQYF
cdr3_nt: TGTGCCAGTAGTCCGGGACAGGTGGACATTCAGTACTTC

d_call: NA
clone_size: many
j_call: TRBJ2-1
v_call: TRBV29-1
cdr3_aa: CSVALALHNEQFF
cdr3_nt: TGCAGCGTTGCCCTAGCGCTACACAATGAGCAGTTCTTC

d_call: NA
clone_size: NA
j_call: TRBJ1-4
v_call: TRBV27
cdr3_aa: CASRQDSFNEKLFF
cdr3_nt: TGTGCCAGCAGGCAAGACAGCTTTAATGAAAAACTGTTTTTT

d_call: TRBD1
clone_size: few
j_call: TRBJ1-4
v_call: TRBV15
cdr3_aa: CATSHRLDRPRSEKLFF
cdr3_nt: TGTGCCACCAGCCATCGTCTGGACAGGCCACGGAGTGAAAAACTGTTTTTT

d_call: TRBD1
clone_size: NA
j_call: TRBJ1-2
v_call: TRBV3-1
cdr3_aa: CASSQDRRQGAYGYTF
cdr3_nt: TGTGCCAGCAGCCAAGATCGGAGACAGGGGGCTTATGGCTACACCTTC

d_call: TRBD1
clone_size: few
j_call: TRBJ1-5
v_call: TRBV11-2
cdr3_aa: CASSQGQDNQPQHF
cdr3_nt: TGTGCCAGCAGCCAGGGACAGGATAATCAGCCCCAGCATTTT

d_call: TRBD2
clone_size: few
j_call: TRBJ2-3
v_call: TRBV7-2
cdr3_aa: CASSFLAGGNTDTQYF
cdr3_nt: TGTGCCAGCAGCTTTCTAGCGGGGGGAAACACAGATACGCAGTATTTT

d_call: TRBD1
clone_size: many
j_call: TRBJ1-1
v_call: TRBV10-3
cdr3_aa: CAITPTGGTEAFF
cdr3_nt: TGTGCCATCACCCCGACAGGGGGCACTGAAGCTTTCTTT

d_call: TRBD1
clone_size: NA
j_call: TRBJ2-7
v_call: TRBV24-1
cdr3_aa: CATSDTGQGSGFEQYF
cdr3_nt: TGTGCCACCAGTGACACCGGACAGGGTTCGGGGTTCGAGCAGTACTTC

d_call: TRBD1
clone_size: NA
j_call: TRBJ2-3
v_call: TRBV4-2
cdr3_aa: CASSSRDRGDTQYF
cdr3_nt: TGTGCCAGCAGCTCCCGGGACAGGGGCGATACGCAGTATTTT

d_call: NA
clone_size: NA
j_call: TRBJ2-3
v_call: TRBV20-1
cdr3_aa: CSANRPSTDTQYF
cdr3_nt: TGCAGTGCTAACCGCCCGTCCACAGATACGCAGTATTTT

d_call: NA
clone_size: NA
j_call: TRBJ2-2
v_call: TRBV12-3/TRBV12-4
cdr3_aa: CASSLFAQMTGELFF
cdr3_nt: TGTGCCAGCAGTTTATTCGCCCAAATGACCGGGGAGCTGTTTTTT

d_call: NA
clone_size: many
j_call: TRBJ2-3
v_call: TRBV15
cdr3_aa: CATSRVRRDTQYF
cdr3_nt: TGTGCCACCAGCAGAGTTCGGAGGGATACGCAGTATTTT

d_call: NA
clone_size: few
j_call: TRBJ1-2
v_call: TRBV30
cdr3_aa: CAWRAVYGYTF
cdr3_nt: TGTGCCTGGAGAGCGGTCTATGGCTACACCTTC

d_call: TRBD1
clone_size: few
j_call: TRBJ2-7
v_call: TRBV9
cdr3_aa: CASSVGQGEGYEQYF
cdr3_nt: TGTGCCAGCAGCGTAGGACAGGGTGAGGGTTACGAGCAGTACTTC

d_call: TRBD2
clone_size: few
j_call: TRBJ2-7
v_call: TRBV7-2
cdr3_aa: CASSFRPGGPYEQYF
cdr3_nt: TGTGCCAGCAGCTTCAGGCCGGGAGGGCCCTACGAGCAGTACTTC

d_call: TRBD2
clone_size: NA
j_call: TRBJ2-5
v_call: TRBV28
cdr3_aa: CASSSSGRTREQYF
cdr3_nt: TGTGCCAGCAGTTCTAGCGGGAGAACTAGAGAGCAGTACTTC

d_call: TRBD1
clone_size: NA
j_call: TRBJ2-7
v_call: TRBV10-2
cdr3_aa: CASSESRQGNEQYF
cdr3_nt: TGCGCCAGCAGTGAGTCCAGACAGGGGAACGAGCAGTACTTC

d_call: NA
clone_size: NA
j_call: TRBJ2-7
v_call: TRBV5-1
cdr3_aa: CASSSALVWPSHEQYF
cdr3_nt: TGCGCCAGCAGCTCGGCACTAGTTTGGCCAAGTCACGAGCAGTACTTC

d_call: NA
clone_size: NA
j_call: TRBJ2-5
v_call: TRBV25-1
cdr3_aa: CANSAAGETQYF
cdr3_nt: TGTGCCAACAGTGCAGCTGGAGAGACCCAGTACTTC

d_call: NA
clone_size: NA
j_call: TRBJ1-2
v_call: TRBV5-1
cdr3_aa: CASSATGEANYGYTF
cdr3_nt: TGCGCCAGCAGCGCGACCGGGGAAGCTAACTATGGCTACACCTTC

d_call: TRBD2
clone_size: NA
j_call: TRBJ2-1
v_call: TRBV6-5
cdr3_aa: CASRIPTSGRVNEQFF
cdr3_nt: TGTGCCAGCAGGATACCCACTAGCGGGAGGGTGAATGAGCAGTTCTTC

d_call: TRBD1
clone_size: few
j_call: TRBJ2-7
v_call: TRBV27
cdr3_aa: CATARQGSSSYEQYF
cdr3_nt: TGTGCCACCGCAAGACAGGGGTCCAGCTCCTACGAGCAGTACTTC

d_call: TRBD1
clone_size: NA
j_call: TRBJ1-6
v_call: TRBV7-9
cdr3_aa: CASSTPGTGRRSPLHF
cdr3_nt: TGTGCCAGCAGCACACCCGGGACAGGGAGGCGTTCACCCCTCCACTTT

d_call: TRBD1
clone_size: few
j_call: TRBJ1-1
v_call: TRBV7-2
cdr3_aa: CASSLTTGKNTEAFF
cdr3_nt: TGTGCCAGCAGCTTAACGACAGGGAAGAACACTGAAGCTTTCTTT

d_call: NA
clone_size: few
j_call: TRBJ2-7
v_call: TRBV7-2
cdr3_aa: CASRPDASYEQYF
cdr3_nt: TGTGCCAGCAGGCCAGACGCCTCCTACGAGCAGTACTTC

d_call: NA
clone_size: few
j_call: TRBJ2-3
v_call: TRBV5-6
cdr3_aa: CASSPAGPLSTDTQYF
cdr3_nt: TGTGCCAGCAGCCCTGCAGGCCCTCTTAGCACAGATACGCAGTATTTT

d_call: TRBD2
clone_size: NA
j_call: TRBJ2-5
v_call: TRBV6-2/TRBV6-3
cdr3_aa: CASSDHSGSNQETQYF
cdr3_nt: TGTGCCAGCAGCGACCATAGCGGGAGTAACCAAGAGACCCAGTACTTC

d_call: TRBD2
clone_size: few
j_call: TRBJ2-7
v_call: TRBV5-1
cdr3_aa: CASSTGTSFHEQYF
cdr3_nt: TGCGCCAGCAGCACCGGGACTAGCTTCCACGAGCAGTACTTC

d_call: NA
clone_size: NA
j_call: TRBJ2-3
v_call: TRBV4-2
cdr3_aa: CASSQVTRIQGTDTQYF
cdr3_nt: TGTGCCAGCAGCCAAGTTACTAGGATACAGGGCACAGATACGCAGTATTTT

d_call: NA
clone_size: few
j_call: TRBJ2-3
v_call: TRBV6-5
cdr3_aa: CASRAASPPGYTQYF
cdr3_nt: TGTGCCAGCAGGGCGGCATCCCCCCCGGGATATACGCAGTATTTT

d_call: TRBD2
clone_size: many
j_call: TRBJ2-7
v_call: TRBV20-1
cdr3_aa: CSATSGGAYEQYF
cdr3_nt: TGCAGTGCTACTAGCGGGGGGGCCTACGAGCAGTACTTC

d_call: TRBD1
clone_size: NA
j_call: TRBJ2-5
v_call: TRBV10-3
cdr3_aa: CASRTGTGQETQYF
cdr3_nt: TGTGCCAGCCGGACAGGGACTGGCCAAGAGACCCAGTACTTC

d_call: NA
clone_size: NA
j_call: TRBJ2-7
v_call: TRBV12-3/TRBV12-4
cdr3_aa: CASNIGGRGYNEQYF
cdr3_nt: TGTGCCAGCAACATAGGGGGGAGGGGGTACAATGAGCAGTACTTC

d_call: TRBD1
clone_size: NA
j_call: TRBJ1-5
v_call: TRBV27
cdr3_aa: CASSPFPGQGKDQPQHF
cdr3_nt: TGTGCCAGCAGTCCATTTCCGGGACAGGGAAAGGATCAGCCCCAGCATTTT

d_call: NA
clone_size: NA
j_call: TRBJ2-3
v_call: TRBV27
cdr3_aa: CASSITGAPTDTQYF
cdr3_nt: TGTGCCAGCAGTATTACGGGGGCCCCCACCGATACGCAGTATTTT

d_call: NA
clone_size: NA
j_call: TRBJ2-4
v_call: TRBV28
cdr3_aa: CASSLMGGGSLAKNIQYF
cdr3_nt: TGTGCCAGCAGTTTGATGGGTGGGGGCAGCCTAGCCAAAAACATTCAGTACTTC

d_call: NA
clone_size: NA
j_call: TRBJ2-3
v_call: TRBV12-3/TRBV12-4
cdr3_aa: CASSFGGLLSTDTEYF
cdr3_nt: TGTGCCAGCAGTTTCGGGGGGCTCTTGAGCACAGATACGGAGTATTTT

d_call: TRBD2
clone_size: NA
j_call: TRBJ2-1
v_call: TRBV6-1
cdr3_aa: CASSHGLAGVGNEQFF
cdr3_nt: TGTGCCAGCAGTCACGGACTAGCGGGAGTTGGGAATGAGCAGTTCTTC

d_call: NA
clone_size: NA
j_call: TRBJ2-7
v_call: TRBV5-1
cdr3_aa: CASSRTGRGRYF
cdr3_nt: TGCGCCAGCAGCCGGACTGGACGAGGGAGGTACTTC

d_call: NA
clone_size: few
j_call: TRBJ2-5
v_call: TRBV5-1
cdr3_aa: CASSVNRDRSQYF
cdr3_nt: TGCGCCAGCAGCGTCAACAGGGATAGGTCCCAGTACTTC

d_call: NA
clone_size: NA
j_call: TRBJ1-2
v_call: TRBV27
cdr3_aa: CASSTYNPADGYTF
cdr3_nt: TGTGCCAGCAGTACTTATAACCCCGCTGATGGCTACACCTTC

d_call: NA
clone_size: NA
j_call: TRBJ2-1
v_call: TRBV4-2
cdr3_aa: CASSLLGRVSNEQFF
cdr3_nt: TGTGCCAGCAGCCTACTAGGTCGAGTGTCCAATGAGCAGTTCTTC

d_call: NA
clone_size: few
j_call: TRBJ1-2
v_call: TRBV21-1
cdr3_aa: CASSKAQFTVYGYTF
cdr3_nt: TGTGCCAGCAGCAAAGCGCAGTTTACCGTCTATGGCTACACCTTC

d_call: TRBD2
clone_size: few
j_call: TRBJ2-3
v_call: TRBV5-1
cdr3_aa: CASSYSGGFTDTQYF
cdr3_nt: TGCGCCAGCAGCTATAGCGGGGGGTTCACAGATACGCAGTATTTT

d_call: NA
clone_size: few
j_call: TRBJ2-4
v_call: TRBV20-1
cdr3_aa: CSASPPRGAKNIQYF
cdr3_nt: TGCAGTGCTAGCCCTCCCCGGGGAGCCAAAAACATTCAGTACTTC

d_call: TRBD1
clone_size: NA
j_call: TRBJ1-2
v_call: TRBV10-3
cdr3_aa: CAISETGQGFYGYTF
cdr3_nt: TGTGCCATCAGTGAGACGGGACAGGGATTCTATGGCTACACCTTC